The T cell receptor beta chain described here comes from a study of CD4 T cells in relation to SARS-CoV-2 and coronaviruses. Across the study: The restricting HLA molecule for shared crossreactive spike epitopes was mapped. Study-level findings and limits: This crossreactivity analysis covered spike protein alone, no other viral proteins.

Before the COVID-19 pandemic, during about 2010-2019, CD4+ T cells were taken from unexposed donors. Isolation of CD4+ T cells took place after approximately 10 days in culture. Testing used SARS-CoV-2 S/N and four cold-coronavirus spikes on unexposed-donor CD4+ T cells, cells permitting. In regard to this clone: Its antigen is unidentified.

The data were produced by immunoSEQ multiplex PCR, yet TCRdb's version contains in-frame clones alone and is incomplete. Of just under 30,000 clones listed, 76% were seen once; the top ten hold 16%. The sequence derives from a human donor in good health. Sequencing input: CD4+ T cells from PBMCs, cultured in vitro.

The CDR3 nucleotides are TGTGCCAGCAGCCTTTGGCAGGCCCACGAGCAGTACTTC. Translating gives CASSLWQAHEQYF. This chain links TRBV3-1 (or the pseudogene TRBV3-2) with TRBJ2-7; D is undetermined. Germline V CDR1 and CDR2: LGHDT, YNNKEL (reference sequence). The CDR3 extends over 13 amino acids. V was cut by 4 bases and J by 5 bases, with 12 bases left in between.